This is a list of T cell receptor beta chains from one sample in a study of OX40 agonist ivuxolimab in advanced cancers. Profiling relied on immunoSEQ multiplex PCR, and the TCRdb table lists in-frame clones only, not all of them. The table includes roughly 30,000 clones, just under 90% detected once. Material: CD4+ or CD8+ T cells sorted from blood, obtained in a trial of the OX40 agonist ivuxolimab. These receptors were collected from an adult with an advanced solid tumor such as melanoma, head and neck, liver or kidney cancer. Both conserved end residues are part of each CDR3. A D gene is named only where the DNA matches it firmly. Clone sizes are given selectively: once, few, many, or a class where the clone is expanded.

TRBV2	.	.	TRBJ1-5	TGTGCCAATAGACGGTTCCGCTTGGGCAATCAGCCCCAGCATTTT	CANRRFRLGNQPQHF
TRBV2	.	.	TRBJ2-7	TGTGCCAGCAGTGATGGTGTGGGAACCTACGAGCAGTACTTC	CASSDGVGTYEQYF
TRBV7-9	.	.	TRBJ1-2	TGTGCCAGCTCGGCAGGGTACGGATTTGACTATGGCTACACCTTC	CASSAGYGFDYGYTF
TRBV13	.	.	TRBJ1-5	TGTGCCAGCAGCTTAGGGGGTATGAGTCCTTTCTACAATCAGCCCCAGCATTTT	CASSLGGMSPFYNQPQHF
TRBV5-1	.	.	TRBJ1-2	TGCGCCAGCAGCTTGGAAGGGGGTGCTCGGTACTATGGCTACACCTTC	CASSLEGGARYYGYTF
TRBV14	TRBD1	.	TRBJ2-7	TGTGCCAGCAGCCTATATCAGGGGGCCTACGAGCAGTACTTC	CASSLYQGAYEQYF
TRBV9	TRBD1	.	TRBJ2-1	TGTGCCAGCAGCGTGACAGGGAGCCAGGACAATGAGCAGTTCTTC	CASSVTGSQDNEQFF
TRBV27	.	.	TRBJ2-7	TGTGCCAGCAGTTTAACCGCAGACTCCTACGAGCAGTACTTC	CASSLTADSYEQYF
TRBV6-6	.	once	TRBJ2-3	TGTGCCAGCAGTTACTATCGGCCAGGGGCGGATACGCAGTATTTT	CASSYYRPGADTQYF
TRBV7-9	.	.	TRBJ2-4	TGTGCCAGCAGCCACGGGCCTATAGCCAAAAACATTCAGTACTTC	CASSHGPIAKNIQYF
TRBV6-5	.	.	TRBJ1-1	TGTGCCAGCAGTTACCTGGACAGCTTGAACACTGAAGCTTTCTTT	CASSYLDSLNTEAFF
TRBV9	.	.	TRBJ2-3	TGTGCCAGCAGCCCAGGGGACGGAACAGATACGCAGTATTTT	CASSPGDGTDTQYF
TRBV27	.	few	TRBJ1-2	TGTGCCAGCAGAGTAGGGGACTATGGCTACACCTTC	CASRVGDYGYTF
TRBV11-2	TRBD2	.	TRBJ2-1	TGTGCCAGCAGCCCGGGGTGGCGGGAGGTGGGGGATGAGCAGTTCTTC	CASSPGWREVGDEQFF
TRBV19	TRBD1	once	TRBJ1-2	TGTGCCAGTAGTATGACAGGGAATGGCTACACCTTC	CASSMTGNGYTF
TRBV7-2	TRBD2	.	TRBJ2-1	TGTGCCAGCAGCCTCGTAGCGGGGGGAGAAAATGAGCAGTTCTTC	CASSLVAGGENEQFF
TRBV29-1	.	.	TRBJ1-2	TGCAGCGTTGTTTGGACAGTCGCCGATGGCTACACCTTC	CSVVWTVADGYTF
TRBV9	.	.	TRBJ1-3	TGTGCCAGCAGTGCCTCGGGGAGCTCTGGAAACACCATATATTTT	CASSASGSSGNTIYF
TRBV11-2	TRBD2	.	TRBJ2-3	TGTGCCAGCAGGGGATGGGCTAGCGGGAGGGAAAGCACAGATACGCAGTATTTT	CASRGWASGRESTDTQYF
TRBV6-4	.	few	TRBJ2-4	TGTGCCAGCGGTTCCAAGGAAGCCAAAAACATTCAGTACTTC	CASGSKEAKNIQYF
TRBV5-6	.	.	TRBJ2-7	TGTGCCAGCAGCGAGCAGACAGTCTCCTACGAGCAGTACTTC	CASSEQTVSYEQYF
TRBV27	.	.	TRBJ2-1	TGTGCCAGCATCCCTAATATGGGGAATGAGCAGTTCTTC	CASIPNMGNEQFF
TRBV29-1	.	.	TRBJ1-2	TGCAGCGTTGAAGGGCTGGCGGGGACCTATGGCTACACCTTC	CSVEGLAGTYGYTF
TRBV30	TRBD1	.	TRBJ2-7	TGTGCCTGGAGGCGAGGACAGGGGAACTACGAGCAGTACTTC	CAWRRGQGNYEQYF
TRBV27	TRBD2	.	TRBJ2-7	TGTGCCAGCAGTTTTACGAGCGGGGGACTTCCCTACGAGCAGTACTTC	CASSFTSGGLPYEQYF
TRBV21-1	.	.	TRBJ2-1	TGTGCCAGCAGGGGGGACAGTGTGGCCTACAATGAGCAGTTCTTC	CASRGDSVAYNEQFF
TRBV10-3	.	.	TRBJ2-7	TGTGCCACCCAAACAGGGACCGAGCAGTACTTC	CATQTGTEQYF
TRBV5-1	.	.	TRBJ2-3	TGCGCCAGCAGCTCTACCGGGGGAGGAGATACGCAGTATTTT	CASSSTGGGDTQYF
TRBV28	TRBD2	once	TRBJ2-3	TGTGCCAGCAACCGCGGGAGGTCTGGCACAGATACGCAGTATTTT	CASNRGRSGTDTQYF
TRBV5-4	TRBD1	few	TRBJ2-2	TGTGCCAGCAGCTTCGGGACAGGGGGCCCCGGGGAGCTGTTTTTT	CASSFGTGGPGELFF
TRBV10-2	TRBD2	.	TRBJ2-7	TGCGCCAGCAGTGAGTTGGTGGGAGGGCTCTACGAGCAGTACTTC	CASSELVGGLYEQYF
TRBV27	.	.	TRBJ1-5	TGTGCCAGCAGCCCACAGGGAGAGCCCCAGCATTTT	CASSPQGEPQHF
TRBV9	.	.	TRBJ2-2	TGTGCCAGCAGCGCGGAAAACACCGGGGAGCTGTTTTTT	CASSAENTGELFF
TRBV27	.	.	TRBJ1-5	TGTGCCAGCAGTTCCTCGCGACAGTTTCAGCCCCAGCATTTT	CASSSSRQFQPQHF
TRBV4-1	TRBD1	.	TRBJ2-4	TGCGCCAGCAGCCAAGAGACAGGGATGGGGGTAAACTTACTTATTCAGTACTTC	CASSQETGMGVNLLIQYF
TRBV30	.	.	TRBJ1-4	TGTGCCTGGAGTGTATGGGGGGGGGAAAAACTGTTTTTT	CAWSVWGGEKLFF
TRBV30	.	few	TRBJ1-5	TGTGCCTGGGCTCTCCAGGGGCGACCCCAGCATTTT	CAWALQGRPQHF
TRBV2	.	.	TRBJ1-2	TGTGCCAGCCTCGGAGACTGGGGAAATGGCTACACCTTC	CASLGDWGNGYTF